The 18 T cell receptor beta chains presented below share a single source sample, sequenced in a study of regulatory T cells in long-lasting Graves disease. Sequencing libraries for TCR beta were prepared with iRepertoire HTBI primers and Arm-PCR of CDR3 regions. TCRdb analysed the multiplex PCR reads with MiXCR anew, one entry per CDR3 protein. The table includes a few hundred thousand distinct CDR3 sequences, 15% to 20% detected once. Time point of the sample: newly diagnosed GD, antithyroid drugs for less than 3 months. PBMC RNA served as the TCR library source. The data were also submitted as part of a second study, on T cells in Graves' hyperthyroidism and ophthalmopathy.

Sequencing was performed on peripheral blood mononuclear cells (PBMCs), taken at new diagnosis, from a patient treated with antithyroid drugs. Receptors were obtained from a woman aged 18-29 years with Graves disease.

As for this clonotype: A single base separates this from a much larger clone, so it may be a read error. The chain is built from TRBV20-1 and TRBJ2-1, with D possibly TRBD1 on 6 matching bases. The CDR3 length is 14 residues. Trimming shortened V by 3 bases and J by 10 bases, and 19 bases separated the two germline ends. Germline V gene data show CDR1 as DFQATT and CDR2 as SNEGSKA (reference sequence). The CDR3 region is CSASRQGRRNEQFF. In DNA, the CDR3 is TGCAGTGCTAGTAGGCAGGGGAGAAGGAACGAGCAGTTCTTC.

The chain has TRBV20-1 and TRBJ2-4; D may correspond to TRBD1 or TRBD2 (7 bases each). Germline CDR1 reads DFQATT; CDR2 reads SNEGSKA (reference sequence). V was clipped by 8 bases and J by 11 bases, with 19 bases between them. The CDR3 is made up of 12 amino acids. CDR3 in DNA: TGCAGTATTAACAGGGGAGGGAACGTTCAGTACTTC. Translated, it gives CSINRGGNVQYF.

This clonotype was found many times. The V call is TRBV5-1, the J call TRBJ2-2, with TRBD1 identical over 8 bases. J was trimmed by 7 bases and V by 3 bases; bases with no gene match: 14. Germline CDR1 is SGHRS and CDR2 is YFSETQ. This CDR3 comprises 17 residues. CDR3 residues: CASSSAGTGFFVGELFF. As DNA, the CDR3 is TGCGCCAGCAGCTCGGCCGGGACAGGATTTTTTGTCGGGGAGCTGTTTTTT.

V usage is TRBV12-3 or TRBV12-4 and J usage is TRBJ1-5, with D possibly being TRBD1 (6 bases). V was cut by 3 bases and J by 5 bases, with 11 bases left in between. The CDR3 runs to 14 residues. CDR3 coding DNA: TGTGCCAGCAGTTTCAGGGGTACAGATCAGCCCCAGCATTTT. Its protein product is CASSFRGTDQPQHF.

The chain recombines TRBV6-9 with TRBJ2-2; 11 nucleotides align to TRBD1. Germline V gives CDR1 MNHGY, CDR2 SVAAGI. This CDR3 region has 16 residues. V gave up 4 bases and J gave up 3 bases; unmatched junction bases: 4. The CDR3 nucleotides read TGTGCCAGCAGTTCGCGGACAGGGGGCGACACCGGGGAGCTGTTTTTT. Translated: CASSSRTGGDTGELFF.

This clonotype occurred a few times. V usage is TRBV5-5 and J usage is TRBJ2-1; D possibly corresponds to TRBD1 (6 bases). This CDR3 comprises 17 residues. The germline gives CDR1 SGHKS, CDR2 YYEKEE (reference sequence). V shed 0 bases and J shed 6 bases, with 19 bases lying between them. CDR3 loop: CASSLVGGPSIGNEQFF. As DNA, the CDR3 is TGTGCCAGCAGCTTGGTTGGGGGCCCAAGCATTGGCAATGAGCAGTTCTTC.

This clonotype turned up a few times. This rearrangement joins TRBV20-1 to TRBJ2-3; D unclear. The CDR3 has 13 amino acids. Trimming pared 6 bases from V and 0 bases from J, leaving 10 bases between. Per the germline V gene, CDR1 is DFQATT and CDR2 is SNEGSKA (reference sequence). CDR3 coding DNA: TGCAGTGCCCGGGCCCCTAGCACAGATACGCAGTATTTT. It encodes CSARAPSTDTQYF.

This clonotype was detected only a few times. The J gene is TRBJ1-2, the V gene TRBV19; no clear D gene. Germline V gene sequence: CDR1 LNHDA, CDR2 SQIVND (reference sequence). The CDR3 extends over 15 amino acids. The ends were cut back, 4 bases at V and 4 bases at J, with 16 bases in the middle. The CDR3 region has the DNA TGTGCCAGTAGTAGACACGCGGACGACGGCTATGGCTACACCTTC. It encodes CASSRHADDGYGYTF.

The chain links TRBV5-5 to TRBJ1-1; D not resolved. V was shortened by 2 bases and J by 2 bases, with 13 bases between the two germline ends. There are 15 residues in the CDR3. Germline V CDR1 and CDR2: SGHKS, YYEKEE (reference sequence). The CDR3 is CASSFDWGGNTEAFF. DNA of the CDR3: TGTGCCAGCAGCTTCGATTGGGGAGGTAACACTGAAGCTTTCTTT. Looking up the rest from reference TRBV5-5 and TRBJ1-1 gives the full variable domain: DAGVTQSPTHLIKTRGQQVTLRCSPISGHKSVSWYQQVLGQGPQFIFQYYEKEERGRGNFPDRFSARQFPNYSSELNVNALLLGDSALYLCASSFDWGGNTEAFFGQGTRLTVV.

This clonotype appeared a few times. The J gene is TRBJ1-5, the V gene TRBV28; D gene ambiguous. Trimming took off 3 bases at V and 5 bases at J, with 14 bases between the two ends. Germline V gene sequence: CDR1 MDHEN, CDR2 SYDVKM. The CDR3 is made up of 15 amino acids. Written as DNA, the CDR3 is TGTGCCAGCAGTTTTGTCAGGAAGCTTTATCAGCCCCAGCATTTT. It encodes CASSFVRKLYQPQHF.

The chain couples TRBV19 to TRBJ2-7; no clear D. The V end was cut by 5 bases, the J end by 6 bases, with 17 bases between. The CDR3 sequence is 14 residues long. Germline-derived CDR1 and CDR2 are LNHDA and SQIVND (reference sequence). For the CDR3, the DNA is TGTGCCAGTAGTCGCCCGCAGCGCCTTGGCGAGCAGTACTTC. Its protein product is CASSRPQRLGEQYF.

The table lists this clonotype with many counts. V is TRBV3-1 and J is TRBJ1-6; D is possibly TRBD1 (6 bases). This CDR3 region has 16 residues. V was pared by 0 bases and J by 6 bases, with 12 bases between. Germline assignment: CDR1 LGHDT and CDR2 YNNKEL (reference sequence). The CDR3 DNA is TGTGCCAGCAGCCAAGAACCTGGCAGGGGTAATTCACCCCTCCACTTT. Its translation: CASSQEPGRGNSPLHF.

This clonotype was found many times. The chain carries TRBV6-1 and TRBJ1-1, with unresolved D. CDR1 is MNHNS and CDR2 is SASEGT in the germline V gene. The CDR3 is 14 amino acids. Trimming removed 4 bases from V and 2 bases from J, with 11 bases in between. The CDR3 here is CASSVRWSNTEAFF. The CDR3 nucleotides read TGTGCCAGCAGTGTCAGATGGAGTAACACTGAAGCTTTCTTT.

Here the CDR3 reads CASSAQRNSYNEQFF. In DNA form, the CDR3 reads TGTGCCAGCAGTGCACAACGGAACTCCTACAATGAGCAGTTCTTC. The chain couples TRBV6-1 to TRBJ2-1; no reliable D call. The CDR3 is 15 amino acids. V shed 4 bases and J shed 0 bases, with 10 bases lying between them. Germline CDR1 is MNHNS and CDR2 is SASEGT.

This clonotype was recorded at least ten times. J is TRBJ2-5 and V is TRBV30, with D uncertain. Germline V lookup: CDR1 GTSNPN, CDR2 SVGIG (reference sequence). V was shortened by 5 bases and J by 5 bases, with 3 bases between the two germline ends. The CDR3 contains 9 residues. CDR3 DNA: TGTGCCTGGGTGGAGACCCAGTACTTC. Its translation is CAWVETQYF.

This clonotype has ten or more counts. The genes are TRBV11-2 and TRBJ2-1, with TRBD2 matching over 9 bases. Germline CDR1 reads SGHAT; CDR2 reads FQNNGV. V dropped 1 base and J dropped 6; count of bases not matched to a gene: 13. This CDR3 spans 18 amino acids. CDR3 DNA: TGTGCCAGCAGCTTAGTAGCGGGGGCCGCCTTATCATCCAATGAGCAGTTCTTC. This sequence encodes CASSLVAGAALSSNEQFF.

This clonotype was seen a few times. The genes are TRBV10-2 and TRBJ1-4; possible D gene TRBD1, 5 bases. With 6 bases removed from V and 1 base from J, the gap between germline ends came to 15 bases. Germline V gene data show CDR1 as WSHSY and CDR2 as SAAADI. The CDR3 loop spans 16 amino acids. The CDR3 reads CASRGDGRKTNEKLFF. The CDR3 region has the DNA TGCGCCAGCAGGGGGGACGGCCGGAAAACTAATGAAAAACTGTTTTTT.

CDR3 coding DNA: TGTGCCAGCAGTGCCGGGACAGGGAAAAACATTCAGTACTTC. Translation: CASSAGTGKNIQYF. The chain combines TRBV2 with TRBJ2-4, with 9 bases identical to TRBD1. V shed 4 bases and J 4 bases; nucleotides not matched to a gene: 2. The germline CDR1 and CDR2 sequences are SNHLY and FYNNEI. The CDR3 length is 14 residues.